The sequence of this T cell receptor beta chain was determined in a study of Ad26.COV2.S vaccination and SARS-CoV-2 variants. The treatment is: 15 to 20 received Ad26.COV2.S at low or high dose, single or two shots; roughly 5 received placebo; per-sample allocation not given. The samples were gathered on day 63 after the first injection of vaccine or placebo. Germline CDR1 reads SGHTA; CDR2 reads FQGNSA. Trimming shortened V by 5 bases and J by 12 bases, and 17 bases separated the two germline ends. The CDR3 has 13 amino acids. Here immunoSEQ multiplex PCR was the method, and the copy in TCRdb shows in-frame clones only, minus some. Of 300,000 to 500,000 clones in the sample, approximately 90% were seen once. This clone was detected only once.

The V and J genes are TRBV7-2 and TRBJ2-1, with D possibly TRBD2 on 5 matching bases. The sample was peripheral blood, taken in a trial of Ad26.COV2.S vaccine versus placebo. This receptor was identified in a person aged 18 to 65 who received the Ad26.COV2.S COVID-19 vaccine or a placebo. The CDR3 region is CASSPILTAGQFF. CDR3 nucleotides: TGTGCCAGCAGCCCTATCCTCACCGCGGGGCAGTTCTTC.